These 29 T cell receptor beta chains came from one sample sequenced in a study of blood T cell repertoires in COVID-19. The table came from immunoSEQ multiplex PCR; TCRdb's copy has only in-frame clones and leaves some out. The table records 250,000 to 350,000 clones, approximately 91% of them present only once. Sample: peripheral blood. Receptor source: a woman aged 40 to 55 who had recovered from COVID-19.

The chain has TRBV24-1 and TRBJ2-1; D may be TRBD2 (5 bases). The CDR3 covers 16 residues. The germline gives CDR1 KGHDR, CDR2 SFDVKD. The V and J ends lost 9 bases and 4 bases respectively, with 21 bases between them. This CDR3 reads CATADAAARRYNEQFF. CDR3 coding DNA: TGTGCCACCGCGGATGCGGCAGCTCGGAGGTACAATGAGCAGTTCTTC.

The J gene is TRBJ1-1, the V gene TRBV7-2; the D gene is possibly TRBD1 (5 bases). The germline V and J ends were trimmed by 5 bases and 1 base, with 14 bases remaining between them. The CDR3 runs to 15 residues. Germline values: CDR1 SGHTA, CDR2 FQGNSA. The CDR3 here is CASSLQGTPNTEAFF. CDR3 bases: TGTGCCAGCAGCCTCCAGGGCACTCCGAACACTGAAGCTTTCTTT.

For this clone: Within the sample, other DNA sequences also encode this same CDR3. The V call is TRBV19, the J call TRBJ2-2; possibly TRBD1 for D (6 bases). This CDR3 spans 14 amino acids. V lost 7 bases and J lost 0, with 9 bases in between. Germline assignment: CDR1 LNHDA and CDR2 SQIVND (reference sequence). This CDR3 is CASKGGPNTGELFF. The CDR3 DNA sequence: TGTGCCAGTAAAGGGGGACCGAACACCGGGGAGCTGTTTTTT.

The V call is TRBV7-9, the J call TRBJ2-1, with TRBD2 as a possible D gene (6 bases). Germline V gene sequence: CDR1 SEHNR, CDR2 FQNEAQ (reference sequence). Trimming took off 6 bases at V and 3 bases at J, with 12 bases between the two ends. CDR3 length equals 14 residues. The CDR3 sequence is CASSPTRGYNEQFF. The CDR3 DNA is TGTGCCAGCAGTCCGACTAGGGGCTACAATGAGCAGTTCTTC. The full variable domain, with the rest looked up from reference TRBV7-9 and TRBJ2-1, is DTGVSQNPRHKITKRGQNVTFRCDPISEHNRLYWYRQTLGQGPEFLTYFQNEAQLEKSRLLSDRFSAERPKGSFSTLEIQRTEQGDSAMYLCASSPTRGYNEQFFGPGTRLTVL.

The chain has TRBV10-3 and TRBJ2-3; 10 bases map to TRBD2. The CDR3 consists of 16 residues. Per the germline V gene, CDR1 is ENHRY and CDR2 is SYGVKD. The V segment lost 6 bases and the J segment 0 bases; nucleotides outside the gene matches: 6. The DNA of the CDR3 is TGTGCCATCAGGCTAGCGGGGGAATTAAGCACAGATACGCAGTATTTT. Its protein is CAIRLAGELSTDTQYF.

V is TRBV2 and J is TRBJ2-4, with D possibly being TRBD2 (6 bases). Deletions cut 8 bases from V and 3 bases from J, with 17 bases between. Germline assignment: CDR1 SNHLY and CDR2 FYNNEI. This CDR3 region has 15 residues. The CDR3 reads CASRDPGGFKNIQYF. The CDR3, as DNA: TGTGCCAGCCGAGACCCCGGGGGATTCAAAAACATTCAGTACTTC.

This clone was counted a few times. V usage is TRBV6-4 and J usage is TRBJ2-2, with TRBD2 identical over 9 bases. The length of the CDR3 is 15 residues. J was trimmed by 7 bases and V by 5 bases; bases with no gene match: 8. Germline V lookup: CDR1 MRHNA, CDR2 SNTAGT. The CDR3 here is CASSKVAGDGGELFF. In nucleotides, the CDR3 is TGTGCCAGCAGTAAGGTAGCGGGAGATGGCGGGGAGCTGTTTTTT.

This clone is a singleton in its sample. The chain recombines TRBV4-2 with TRBJ2-2; the match to TRBD2 covers 8 bases. Germline V gene data show CDR1 as LGHNA and CDR2 as YNFKEQ. With 2 bases clipped from V and 7 bases from J, the junction kept 9 bases outside the gene matches. This CDR3 contains 16 residues. Here the CDR3 DNA reads TGTGCCAGCAGCCAATACCTTCGGGGGGGCAGCGGGGAGCTGTTTTTT. Its translation: CASSQYLRGGSGELFF.

The chain is built from TRBV27 and TRBJ1-4; 12 bases are a match to TRBD1. The trim removed 3 bases at V and 8 bases at J, leaving 4 bases unmatched. There are 15 residues in the CDR3. Germline V CDR1 and CDR2: MNHEY, SMNVEV (reference sequence). The chain's CDR3 is CASSFLGTGGEKLFF. CDR3 nucleotides: TGTGCCAGCAGTTTTTTGGGGACAGGGGGCGAAAAACTGTTTTTT. Full variable domain (outside the CDR3, taken from reference TRBV27 and TRBJ1-4): EAQVTQNPRYLITVTGKKLTVTCSQNMNHEYMSWYRQDPGLGLRQIYYSMNVEVTDKGDVPEGYKVSRKEKRNFPLILESPSPNQTSLYFCASSFLGTGGEKLFFGSGTQLSVL.

CDR3 bases: TGTGCCAGTTACGGAGGAAGGTACTCTCTTTCCTACAATGAGCAGTTCTTC. It yields the protein CASYGGRYSLSYNEQFF. V gene TRBV5-8 combines with J gene TRBJ2-1; a possible D gene is TRBD2 (5 bases). Germline CDR1 is SGHTS and CDR2 is YDEGEE. Trimming removed 8 bases from V and 1 base from J, with 22 bases in between. The CDR3 covers 17 residues.

V is TRBV5-8 and J is TRBJ2-5, with D possibly matching TRBD1 (6 bases). Trimming cost V 3 bases and J 0 bases, with 12 bases left between them. Germline V gene sequence: CDR1 SGHTS, CDR2 YDEGEE. This CDR3 comprises 15 residues. CDR3 bases: TGTGCCAGCAGCTCCCCAAGGGGGTACCAAGAGACCCAGTACTTC. The encoded protein is CASSSPRGYQETQYF. The variable domain in full, with the rest retrieved from reference TRBV5-8 and TRBJ2-5, is EAGVTQSPTHLIKTRGQQATLRCSPISGHTSVYWYQQALGLGLQFLLWYDEGEERNRGNFPPRFSGRQFPNYSSELNVNALELEDSALYLCASSSPRGYQETQYFGPGTRLLVL.

This rearrangement joins TRBV6-1 to TRBJ1-3; 8 bases are a match to TRBD1. The CDR3 consists of 17 residues. After removal of 3 bases from V and 2 bases from J, the junction contained 9 bases not matched to a gene. The germline V gene has CDR1 MNHNS and CDR2 SASEGT. The CDR3 spells CASSEGTGPTTGNTIYF. CDR3 DNA: TGTGCCAGCAGTGAGGGGACAGGTCCTACGACTGGAAACACCATATATTTT.

The chain combines TRBV6-8 with TRBJ2-1; the D gene is possibly TRBD2 (5 bases). This CDR3 comprises 14 residues. With 4 bases removed from V and 4 bases from J, the gap between germline ends came to 11 bases. CDR1 and CDR2 (germline): MNHGY, SAAAGT. The CDR3 nucleotides are TGTGCCAGCAGTTCCCCACGGGAATACAATGAGCAGTTCTTC. It is translated as CASSSPREYNEQFF.

V usage is TRBV5-6 and J usage is TRBJ2-7; 10 bases align to TRBD2. The CDR3 is 16 amino acids. Trimming cost V 4 bases and J 0 bases; bases outside gene matches: 7. Germline V gene data show CDR1 as SGHDT and CDR2 as YYEEEE. CDR3 loop: CASSPQLAGPSYEQYF. The CDR3 nucleotides are TGTGCCAGCAGCCCGCAACTAGCGGGACCCTCCTACGAGCAGTACTTC.

Notes on this clone: This sample includes further DNA sequences coding for the same CDR3. This sequence joins TRBV18 and TRBJ2-1; 9 bases line up with TRBD2. This CDR3 comprises 14 residues. V was pared by 3 bases and J by 4 bases, with 1 base of the junction left unmatched. CDR1 is KGHSH, CDR2 LQKENI, per germline. The CDR3 DNA reads TGTGCCAGCTCACCTACTAGCGGGTACAATGAGCAGTTCTTC. This gives the protein CASSPTSGYNEQFF.

The chain employs TRBV27 and TRBJ1-2; D is unclear. The germline CDR1 and CDR2 sequences are MNHEY and SMNVEV (reference sequence). This CDR3 is built from 13 residues. Trimming pared 3 bases from V and 4 bases from J, leaving 9 bases between. The CDR3 loop is CASSFGGTYGYTF. In DNA form, the CDR3 reads TGTGCCAGCAGTTTTGGAGGCACCTATGGCTACACCTTC.

The J gene is TRBJ2-7, the V gene TRBV11-3; 8 bases are a match to TRBD2. This CDR3 has 16 amino acids. Germline V gene data show CDR1 as SGHNT and CDR2 as YENEEA. Unmatched junction bases numbered 15, after V lost 5 bases and J lost 6 bases. CDR3 sequence: CASSQTRGRIPGEQYF. Written as DNA, the CDR3 is TGTGCCAGCAGCCAAACCCGCGGGAGGATCCCCGGCGAGCAGTACTTC.

The chain is built from TRBV15 and TRBJ2-3; D may be TRBD2 (6 bases). From germline, CDR1 is LNHNV and CDR2 YYDKDF (reference sequence). V was cut by 0 bases and J by 10 bases, with 11 bases left in between. The length of the CDR3 is 13 residues. CDR3 region: CATSRDLGGAQYF. CDR3 in DNA: TGTGCCACCAGCAGAGATTTGGGAGGTGCGCAGTATTTT.

In DNA form, the CDR3 reads TGTGCCAGCAGCGATACTAGCGGGAGGAGCGGTCAAGAGACCCAGTACTTC. Translated: CASSDTSGRSGQETQYF. The chain combines TRBV7-2 with TRBJ2-5; TRBD2 matches 12 bases. CDR1 is SGHTA and CDR2 is FQGNSA in the germline V gene. The V and J ends lost 5 bases and 2 bases, in that order; junction bases with no gene match: 9. This CDR3 is 17 amino acids long. Drawing the rest from reference TRBV7-2 and TRBJ2-5, the complete variable domain is GAGVSQSPSNKVTEKGKDVELRCDPISGHTALYWYRQSLGQGLEFLIYFQGNSAPDKSGLPSDRFSAERTGGSVSTLTIQRTQQEDSAVYLCASSDTSGRSGQETQYFGPGTRLLVL.

On this clone: Additional DNA sequences in this sample encode the identical CDR3. The V and J genes are TRBV4-1 and TRBJ2-1, with 15 bases matching TRBD2. This CDR3 contains 16 residues. CDR1 and CDR2 from the germline V gene are MGHRA and YSYEKL. Losses at the gene ends were 0 bases for V and 7 bases for J; bases not matched to a gene: 1. CDR3 bases: TGCGCCAGCAGCCAAGAGGGGACTAGCGGGAGGAATGAGCAGTTCTTC. It translates to CASSQEGTSGRNEQFF.

This chain's CDR3 is CASSDPTGGGSYNEQFF. CDR3 sequence (DNA): TGTGCCAGCAGTGACCCCACCGGGGGGGGGTCCTACAATGAGCAGTTCTTC. V gene TRBV25-1 combines with J gene TRBJ2-1, with 8 bases matching TRBD2. Trimming removed 3 bases from V and 1 base from J; junction bases left unmatched: 8. Per the germline V gene, CDR1 is MGHDK and CDR2 is SYGVNS. The length of the CDR3 is 17 residues. Full variable domain (outside the CDR3, taken from reference TRBV25-1 and TRBJ2-1): EADIYQTPRYLVIGTGKKITLECSQTMGHDKMYWYQQDPGMELHLIHYSYGVNSTEKGDLSSESTVSRIRTEHFPLTLESARPSHTSQYLCASSDPTGGGSYNEQFFGPGTRLTVL.

The chain has TRBV7-3 and TRBJ2-6, with a possible D match to TRBD1 (6 bases). CDR1 is SGHTA, CDR2 FQGTGA, per germline. The CDR3 is 16 amino acids. V shed 2 bases and J shed 4 bases, with 12 bases lying between them. The CDR3 DNA reads as TGTGCCAGCAGCTTACCCTCCGGGACAGGGGCCAACGTCCTGACTTTC. This translates into CASSLPSGTGANVLTF.

V is TRBV2 and J is TRBJ1-1; 9 bases map to TRBD1. Germline CDR1 is SNHLY and CDR2 is FYNNEI. Losses at the gene ends were 6 bases for V and 8 bases for J; bases not matched to a gene: 13. The CDR3 extends over 15 amino acids. DNA of the CDR3: TGTGCCAGCAGAGGGGGCGGACAGGGGAAAGGGGAAGCTTTCTTT. Translated: CASRGGGQGKGEAFF.

This clone was detected only once. The chain employs TRBV2 and TRBJ1-4, with 9 bases that match TRBD1. From germline, CDR1 is SNHLY and CDR2 FYNNEI. The J segment lost 10 bases and the V segment lost 2 bases, leaving 5 bases of the junction unmatched. The CDR3 is 14 residues long. Written as DNA, the CDR3 is TGTGCCAGCAGTGAACCGTGGACAGGGGTAAAACTGTTTTTT. It encodes CASSEPWTGVKLFF.

This clone was observed a single time. The V call is TRBV7-2, the J call TRBJ2-1, with 13 bases aligning to TRBD2. From germline, CDR1 is SGHTA and CDR2 FQGNSA. The CDR3 spans 19 residues. J lost 1 base, V lost 1 base, and 7 bases had no gene match. The CDR3 is CASSLEGLAGWGSYNEQFF. The CDR3 DNA reads as TGTGCCAGCAGCTTAGAGGGACTAGCGGGGTGGGGATCCTACAATGAGCAGTTCTTC.

The gene calls are TRBV13 and TRBJ2-7, with 13 bases matching TRBD2. V trimming: 4 bases; J trimming: 4 bases; junction bases outside the gene matches: 4. Per germline, CDR1 PRHDT and CDR2 FYEKMQ (reference sequence). The CDR3 runs to 15 residues. Here the CDR3 reads CASSSRTSGRYEQYF. The CDR3 region has the DNA TGTGCCAGCAGCTCTCGGACTAGCGGGAGATACGAGCAGTACTTC.

The V call is TRBV4-2, the J call TRBJ2-1, with TRBD1 identical over 9 bases. The CDR3 totals 15 residues. CDR1 and CDR2 from the germline V gene are LGHNA and YNFKEQ. The V segment lost 1 base and the J segment 8 bases; nucleotides outside the gene matches: 6. The CDR3 nucleotides are TGTGCCAGCAGCCAAGGATGGGACAGGGCATATGAGCAGTTCTTC. Its protein product is CASSQGWDRAYEQFF.

V is TRBV5-1 and J is TRBJ2-7; D may be TRBD1 (6 bases). V was pared by 7 bases and J by 0 bases, with 14 bases between. CDR1 SGHRS and CDR2 YFSETQ come from the germline V gene. This CDR3 is 14 amino acids long. In nucleotides, the CDR3 is TGCGCCAGCTCCTACCAGGACAGCTCCTACGAGCAGTACTTC. Its protein product is CASSYQDSSYEQYF.

The chain links TRBV7-8 to TRBJ2-3; 7 nucleotides match TRBD2. CDR3 length equals 13 residues. Per the germline V gene, CDR1 is SGHVS and CDR2 is FQNEAQ. Trimming took 8 bases from V and 0 from J; bases not matched to a gene: 2. The CDR3 nucleotides are TGTGCCAGCGGCGGGAGTAGCACAGATACGCAGTATTTT. This gives the protein CASGGSSTDTQYF.